These T cell receptor beta chains were read from a single sample in a study of blood T cells in healthy people across ages. Via MiXCR, TCRdb re-called the 5' RACE reads, giving one row per CDR3 protein. The sample carries some 760,000 distinct CDR3 sequences, 25% recorded once. The same specimen was also included in a second study, on T cells of mothers and their children.

The specimen was blood. These receptors were taken from a boy aged 5-17 years in good health. Both conserved end residues are part of each CDR3. A D gene is named only where the DNA matches it firmly. A row's size may be missing; if present it is once, few, many or a size class.

cdr3_length,d_call,j_call,v_call,clone_size,cdr3_nt,cdr3_aa
16,-,TRBJ2-7,TRBV12-3/TRBV12-4,-,TGTGCCAGCAGTTCCACGGGTGTAGCTGATACCTACGAGCAGTACTTC,CASSSTGVADTYEQYF
16,TRBD2,TRBJ2-1,TRBV3-1,few,TGTGCCAGCAGCCAACCACGGGATAGCGGGTACAATGAGCAGTTCTTC,CASSQPRDSGYNEQFF
13,-,TRBJ2-2,TRBV29-1,few,TGCAGCGTTGGACACATGAACACCGGGGAGCTGTTTTTT,CSVGHMNTGELFF
12,-,TRBJ2-1,TRBV14,-,TGTGCCAGCAGCCCCAAGGGACTGACGCAGTTCTTC,CASSPKGLTQFF
14,-,TRBJ2-4,TRBV10-3,-,TGTGCCATCAGCCCCGGGACAACTGAAAACATTCAGTACTTC,CAISPGTTENIQYF
16,TRBD1,TRBJ2-7,TRBV4-1,-,TGCGCCAGCAGCCAAGATCACGCAGGACAGGGTCCCGAGCAGTACTTC,CASSQDHAGQGPEQYF
14,-,TRBJ2-1,TRBV25-1,-,TGTGCCAGCAGTGCGGGAAGGCTCCGGAATGAGCAGTTCTTC,CASSAGRLRNEQFF
14,TRBD1,TRBJ2-3,TRBV7-9,-,TGTGCCAGCCCCCCGACAGGGAAGGCAGATACGCAGTGTTTT,CASPPTGKADTQCF
13,-,TRBJ2-7,TRBV6-1,-,TGTGCCAGCAGTGAAGTAGACTGGGACGAGCAGTACTTC,CASSEVDWDEQYF
16,-,TRBJ2-6,TRBV28,-,TGTGCCAGCAGTTTTGGGGGCAGGGCTGGGGCCAACGTCCTGACTTTC,CASSFGGRAGANVLTF
15,-,TRBJ2-2,TRBV6-6,few,TGTGCCAGCAGTTACAGGGACCTGGGCCCCGGGGAGCTGTTTTTT,CASSYRDLGPGELFF
17,TRBD2,TRBJ2-3,TRBV6-2/TRBV6-3,few,TGTGCCAGCAGTTGGCTCCGGAAGCGGGGGAGCACAGATACGCAGTATTTT,CASSWLRKRGSTDTQYF
15,-,TRBJ2-1,TRBV20-1,-,TGCAGTGCTAGAGACTTTGCTGCGGGTTACAATGAGCAGTTCTTC,CSARDFAAGYNEQFF
19,TRBD2,TRBJ2-3,TRBV4-2,few,TGTGCCAGCAGCCAAGAACAGCGGGTACTCGGGAGGGCTACAGATACGCAGTATTTT,CASSQEQRVLGRATDTQYF
14,-,TRBJ1-6,TRBV7-2,-,TGTGCCAGCAGCTTAGTTGCGGTAAATTCACCCCTCCACTTT,CASSLVAVNSPLHF
15,TRBD2,TRBJ2-5,TRBV6-5,-,TGTGCCAGCAGAGACGAGGGACTAGCCAAAGAGACCCAGTACTTC,CASRDEGLAKETQYF
13,-,TRBJ1-4,TRBV27,-,TGTGCCAGCAGTCGGCGGACGGCACAAAAACTGTTTTTT,CASSRRTAQKLFF
14,TRBD2,TRBJ2-1,TRBV28,few,TGTGCCAGCAGCGAGGTAGCGGGAGACGAAGAGCAGTTCTTC,CASSEVAGDEEQFF
15,TRBD2,TRBJ2-1,TRBV29-1,-,TGCAGCGTTGCCTTGGGCGGGAGCTCCTACAATGAGCAGTTCTTC,CSVALGGSSYNEQFF
17,TRBD1,TRBJ2-6,TRBV5-1,few,TGCGCCAGCAGCCTCCGGGACAGGGGGCCTGGGGCCAACGTCCTGACTTTC,CASSLRDRGPGANVLTF
14,-,TRBJ2-3,TRBV7-9,-,TGTGCCAGCAGCTTGACAGGCGAGCTTGATACGCAGTATTTT,CASSLTGELDTQYF
13,-,TRBJ2-5,TRBV20-1,-,TGCAGTGCTAGAGCGCACCCCAAAGAGACCCAGTACTTC,CSARAHPKETQYF
14,TRBD1,TRBJ1-1,TRBV6-6,-,TGTGCCAGCAGTTGGGGGGACAGAGACACTGAAGCTTTCTTT,CASSWGDRDTEAFF
12,-,TRBJ2-4,TRBV7-2,few,TGTGCCAGCAGCTTAGATACAGACATTCAGTACTTC,CASSLDTDIQYF
13,-,TRBJ2-3,TRBV29-1,few,TGCAGCGTTATGACTGGTTACACAGATACGCAGTATTTT,CSVMTGYTDTQYF
16,-,TRBJ1-1,TRBV9,-,TGTGCCAGCAGCGTAGTTGGGGGCCACCTGAACACTGAAGCTTTCTTT,CASSVVGGHLNTEAFF
14,-,TRBJ2-1,TRBV7-7,few,TGTGCTAGCAGCCCCGAGGACAGCTACAATGAGCAGTTCTTC,CASSPEDSYNEQFF
14,TRBD1,TRBJ2-1,TRBV2,-,TGTGCCAGCAGAACCGGGACAGGGCTCAATGAGCAGTTCTTC,CASRTGTGLNEQFF
15,-,TRBJ2-1,TRBV4-1,few,TGCGCCAGCAACCAAGAGCGAGTGAACTACAATGAGCAGTTCTTC,CASNQERVNYNEQFF
15,TRBD2,TRBJ2-1,TRBV7-9,-,TGTGCCAGCAGCTTAAAGGGACTAGCGCTGCATGAGCAGTTCTTC,CASSLKGLALHEQFF
16,-,TRBJ1-2,TRBV7-9,few,TGTGCCAGCAGCTTAGCAGGATTTCGACAGGCGTATGGCTACACCTTC,CASSLAGFRQAYGYTF
16,TRBD2,TRBJ2-1,TRBV4-1,few,TGCGCCAGCAGCCAGTATACTAGCGGAGGAAACAATGAGCAGTTCTTC,CASSQYTSGGNNEQFF
19,TRBD2,TRBJ2-5,TRBV6-5,-,TGTGCCAGCAGTTACTCTAGGGGGACTAGCGGGAGTTACCAAGAGACCCAGTACTTC,CASSYSRGTSGSYQETQYF
13,-,TRBJ2-1,TRBV4-1,-,TGCGCCAGCAGTCACCCGGGGAACAATGAGCAGTTCTTC,CASSHPGNNEQFF
13,TRBD1,TRBJ1-1,TRBV19,few,TGTGCCAGTAAGACAGGGGCGAACACTGAAGCTTTCTTT,CASKTGANTEAFF
15,TRBD2,TRBJ2-5,TRBV10-3,few,TGTGCCATCACCAACAGCGGGGGGCTAAAAGAGACCCAGTACTTC,CAITNSGGLKETQYF
15,TRBD2,TRBJ2-7,TRBV9,-,TGTGCCAGCAGCGTAGCGGGAGGGCTCTCCTACGAGCAGTACTTC,CASSVAGGLSYEQYF
15,-,TRBJ2-5,TRBV4-2,-,TGTGCCAGCAGCGCACAAACGGGACTCGGGGAGACCCAGTACTTC,CASSAQTGLGETQYF
13,-,TRBJ1-2,TRBV12-5,few,TGTGCTAGTGGTTTGCCGGGTTTGAGGGGCTACACCTTC,CASGLPGLRGYTF
11,-,TRBJ2-7,TRBV20-1,-,TGCAGTGCCACGGGACTTCGGGAGCAGTACTTC,CSATGLREQYF
15,-,TRBJ2-4,TRBV28,few,TGTGCCAGCATCGACAACAGGATAGCCAAAAACATTCAGTACTTC,CASIDNRIAKNIQYF
17,-,TRBJ2-7,TRBV5-6,few,TGTGCCAGCAGCTTCAGCGGAGGTCTAGCGAGTAACAACGAGCAGTACTTC,CASSFSGGLASNNEQYF